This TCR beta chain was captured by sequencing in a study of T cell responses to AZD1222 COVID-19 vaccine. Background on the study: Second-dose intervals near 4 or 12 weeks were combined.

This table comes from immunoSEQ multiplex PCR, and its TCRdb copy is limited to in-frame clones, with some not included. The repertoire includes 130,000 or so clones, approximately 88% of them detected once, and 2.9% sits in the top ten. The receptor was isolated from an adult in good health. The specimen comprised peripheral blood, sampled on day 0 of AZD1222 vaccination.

The CDR3, as DNA: TGTGCCAGCAGCTTAGGACTGCTGGCGAACACCGGGGAGCTGTTTTTT. This codes for CASSLGLLANTGELFF. V usage is TRBV7-9 and J usage is TRBJ2-2; D gene ambiguous. The V end was cut by 1 base, the J end by 0 bases, with 9 bases between. The germline V gene encodes CDR1 SEHNR and CDR2 FQNEAQ (reference sequence). The CDR3 contains 16 residues.